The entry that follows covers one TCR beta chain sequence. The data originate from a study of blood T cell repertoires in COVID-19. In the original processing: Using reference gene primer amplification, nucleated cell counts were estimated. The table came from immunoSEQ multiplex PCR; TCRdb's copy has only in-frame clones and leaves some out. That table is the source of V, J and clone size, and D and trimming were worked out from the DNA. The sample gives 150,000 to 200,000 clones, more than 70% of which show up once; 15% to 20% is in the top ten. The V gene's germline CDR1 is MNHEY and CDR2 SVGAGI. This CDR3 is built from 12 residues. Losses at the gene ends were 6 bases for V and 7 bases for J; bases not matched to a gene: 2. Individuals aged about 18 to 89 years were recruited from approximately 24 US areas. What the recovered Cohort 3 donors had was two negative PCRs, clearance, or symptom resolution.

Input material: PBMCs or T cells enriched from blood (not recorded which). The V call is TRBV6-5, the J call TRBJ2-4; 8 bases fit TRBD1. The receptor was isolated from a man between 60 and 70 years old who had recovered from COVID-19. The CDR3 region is CASSRQGNIQYF. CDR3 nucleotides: TGTGCCAGCAGCCGACAGGGGAACATTCAGTACTTC.